Listed here are 30 T cell receptor beta chains from one sample, sequenced in a study of cytomegalovirus exposure and HLA in healthy donors. It was with 60 Vbeta and 13 Jbeta primers that the PCR ran. Sequencing was performed with immunoSEQ multiplex PCR; in TCRdb, only in-frame clones are kept and a portion is missing. There are roughly 200,000 clones in the sample; roughly 78% occur only once, and nearly 4.5% lies in the top ten. Sequences were obtained from PBMCs. The receptors shown here come from a woman in her 30s in good health and CMV-seropositive.

This chain links TRBV9 with TRBJ2-1; 12 positions match TRBD2. Trimming at V came to 0 bases and at J to 4 bases, leaving 5 bases not matched to a gene. The CDR3 sequence is 17 residues long. The germline V gene encodes CDR1 SGDLS and CDR2 YYNGEE. Here the CDR3 DNA reads TGTGCCAGCAGCGTAGGGACTAGCGGGATACGGTACAATGAGCAGTTCTTC. It is translated as CASSVGTSGIRYNEQFF.

V is TRBV6-6 and J is TRBJ2-5, with 9 bases matching TRBD2. The CDR3 has 15 residues. Germline trimming cut 7 bases from V and 2 bases from J; bases unmatched to any gene: 8. Germline CDR1 MNHNY, CDR2 SVGAGI (reference sequence). CDR3 in amino acids: CASNPPSGMQETQYF. The CDR3 nucleotides read TGTGCCAGCAACCCTCCTAGCGGGATGCAAGAGACCCAGTACTTC.

This clone was seen a single time. DNA of the CDR3: TGCAGTGCCACCCTTAGCGAGACCCAGTACTTC. Translation: CSATLSETQYF. The V and J genes are TRBV20-1 and TRBJ2-5; no clear D. Trimming took off 6 bases at V and 5 bases at J, with 10 bases between the two ends. CDR1 is DFQATT and CDR2 is SNEGSKA in the germline V gene (reference sequence). This CDR3 comprises 11 residues.

This clone was counted between two and nine times. The chain is built from TRBV4-1 and TRBJ1-3; 8 positions agree with TRBD1. The CDR3 is 16 residues long. The V and J ends lost 0 bases and 7 bases, in that order; junction bases with no gene match: 8. Germline V CDR1 and CDR2: MGHRA, YSYEKL. CDR3 DNA sequence: TGCGCCAGCAGCCAAGATCCCCCAGGGGGCTTTAACACCATATATTTT. This sequence encodes CASSQDPPGGFNTIYF.

V is TRBV15 and J is TRBJ2-7; 12 positions match TRBD2. The V gene's germline CDR1 is LNHNV and CDR2 YYDKDF (reference sequence). This CDR3 contains 21 residues. V trimming: 3 bases; J trimming: 9 bases; junction bases outside the gene matches: 27. The CDR3 sequence is CATSSGGGYTDGGLAGLGQYF. CDR3 DNA: TGTGCCACCAGCAGCGGGGGGGGGTATACGGACGGAGGACTAGCGGGACTCGGGCAGTACTTC.

The V gene is TRBV6-1, the J gene TRBJ2-5; 7 nucleotides match TRBD1. The CDR3 has 14 amino acids. CDR1 is MNHNS, CDR2 SASEGT, per germline. V was pared by 2 bases and J by 7 bases, with 7 bases of the junction left unmatched. For the CDR3, the DNA is TGTGCCAGCAGTGAAACCGGACAGGCGAGGACCCAGTACTTC. This gives the protein CASSETGQARTQYF.

The J gene is TRBJ1-4, the V gene TRBV30; D might be TRBD1 (5 bases). The CDR3 has 14 residues. Per the germline V gene, CDR1 is GTSNPN and CDR2 is SVGIG (reference sequence). V was clipped by 5 bases and J by 3 bases, with 13 bases between them. CDR3 in DNA: TGTGCCTGGGCGGCCGGGACTGCTAATGAAAAACTGTTTTTT. It is translated as CAWAAGTANEKLFF. Together with reference TRBV30 and TRBJ1-4, the CDR3 gives the full variable domain: SQTIHQWPATLVQPVGSPLSLECTVEGTSNPNLYWYRQAAGRGLQLLFYSVGIGQISSEVPQNLSASRPQDRQFILSSKKLLLSDSGFYLCAWAAGTANEKLFFGSGTQLSVL.

V gene TRBV11-2 combines with J gene TRBJ2-7; TRBD2 agrees at 12 bases. The CDR3 consists of 15 residues. Looked up from germline, CDR1 is SGHAT and CDR2 is FQNNGV. The junction had 2 bases not matched to a gene; V was cut back by 2 bases and J by 3 bases. CDR3 sequence: CASSLILAGGYEQYF. The CDR3 coding sequence is TGTGCCAGCAGCTTAATACTAGCGGGGGGCTACGAGCAGTACTTC.

This chain uses TRBV15 with TRBJ2-2; D is uncertain. CDR1 and CDR2 from the germline V gene are LNHNV and YYDKDF (reference sequence). The length of the CDR3 is 15 residues. Trimming stripped 1 base from V and 0 bases from J, with 6 bases between. CDR3 DNA: TGTGCCACCAGCAGAGGCGGAGCGAACACCGGGGAGCTGTTTTTT. Protein sequence: CATSRGGANTGELFF.

The chain couples TRBV6-1 to TRBJ2-7, with TRBD2 matching 7 bases. Germline V gene sequence: CDR1 MNHNS, CDR2 SASEGT. CDR3 size: 14 residues. The ends lost 1 base at V and 3 bases at J; junction bases unmatched: 3. As DNA, the CDR3 is TGTGCCAGCAGTGAAGGGGGGGGAAACTACGAGCAGTACTTC. It translates to CASSEGGGNYEQYF.

This chain connects TRBV5-1 to TRBJ2-1; tentative D call: TRBD2 (5 bases). Per the germline V gene, CDR1 is SGHRS and CDR2 is YFSETQ. This CDR3 has 13 residues. V was shortened by 7 bases and J by 9 bases, with 17 bases between the two germline ends. CDR3 amino acids: CASGEDGVGEQFF. CDR3 bases: TGCGCCAGCGGTGAGGACGGGGTGGGTGAGCAGTTCTTC.

This clone was picked up a small number of times. The rearrangement joins TRBV6-4 to TRBJ2-3, with D possibly matching TRBD2 (6 bases). From germline, CDR1 is MRHNA and CDR2 SNTAGT. Trimming cost V 0 bases and J 0 bases, with 7 bases left between them. The CDR3 contains 15 residues. The CDR3 nucleotides read TGTGCCAGCAGTGACTCTGCGGGAAGCACAGATACGCAGTATTTT. Translation: CASSDSAGSTDTQYF.

J is TRBJ2-5 and V is TRBV29-1; 7 bases align to TRBD2. CDR1 is SQVTM and CDR2 is ANQGSEA in the germline V gene. The CDR3 spans 13 residues. The junction had 5 bases not matched to a gene; V was cut back by 4 bases and J by 3 bases. CDR3 residues: CSVGGLKEETQYF. DNA for the CDR3: TGCAGCGTTGGGGGACTAAAAGAAGAGACCCAGTACTTC.

The chain joins TRBV6-1 to TRBJ1-1; 9 bases align to TRBD1. The CDR3 has 15 amino acids. V trimming: 3 bases; J trimming: 7 bases; junction bases outside the gene matches: 9. Germline CDR1 is MNHNS and CDR2 is SASEGT. The CDR3 region is CASSDRGTGRFEAFF. In nucleotides, the CDR3 is TGTGCCAGCAGTGACCGCGGGACAGGGAGGTTTGAAGCTTTCTTT.

The genes are TRBV5-4 and TRBJ2-3; 8 bases map to TRBD1. The CDR3 has 14 residues. V trimming: 0 bases; J trimming: 4 bases; junction bases outside the gene matches: 1. Germline CDR1 is SGHNT and CDR2 is YYREEE (reference sequence). The CDR3 DNA sequence: TGTGCCAGCAGCTTGGTACAGGGGGCAGATACGCAGTATTTT. Translation gives CASSLVQGADTQYF.

The CDR3 spells CAIRKLAGDEQFF. The CDR3 DNA sequence: TGTGCCATCAGGAAGCTAGCGGGAGATGAGCAGTTCTTC. The V and J genes are TRBV10-3 and TRBJ2-1, with TRBD2 identical over 10 bases. The ends lost 6 bases at V and 8 bases at J; junction bases unmatched: 4. Germline V CDR1 and CDR2: ENHRY, SYGVKD. This CDR3 has 13 amino acids.

The chain uses TRBV27 and TRBJ1-4; 7 positions agree with TRBD1. This CDR3 is built from 17 residues. Trimming cost V 2 bases and J 4 bases; bases outside gene matches: 10. Germline V gene sequence: CDR1 MNHEY, CDR2 SMNVEV (reference sequence). Written as DNA, the CDR3 is TGTGCCAGCAGTTTACTAGCCTGGACAGGTGGTAATGAAAAACTGTTTTTT. Translating gives CASSLLAWTGGNEKLFF.

CDR3 amino acids: CASSQGGRASTDTQYF. CDR3 in DNA: TGTGCCAGCAGCCAAGGGGGGAGGGCCAGCACAGATACGCAGTATTTT. The rearrangement uses TRBV4-2 and TRBJ2-3, with TRBD2 identical over 7 bases. V was clipped by 1 base and J by 0 bases; unmatched bases: 4. The CDR3 consists of 16 residues. Germline V lookup: CDR1 LGHNA, CDR2 YNFKEQ.

This rearrangement joins TRBV7-6 to TRBJ2-1; 16 bases line up with TRBD2. Unmatched junction bases numbered 12, after V lost 4 bases and J lost 3 bases. The CDR3 contains 20 residues. Germline V gene lookup returns CDR1 SGHVS and CDR2 FNYEAQ. The CDR3 protein is CASSSIPGLAGGSDYNEQFF. The CDR3 DNA follows: TGTGCCAGCAGCTCCATTCCGGGACTAGCGGGAGGGTCGGACTACAATGAGCAGTTCTTC.

The chain recombines TRBV15 with TRBJ2-7, with D maybe TRBD1 (6 bases). The germline gives CDR1 LNHNV, CDR2 YYDKDF (reference sequence). The CDR3 consists of 15 residues. With 1 base removed from V and 3 bases from J, the gap between germline ends came to 13 bases. CDR3 DNA sequence: TGTGCCACCAGCAGAGCACGGGACACCAACTACGAGCAGTACTTC. This translates into CATSRARDTNYEQYF.

The chain employs TRBV6-5 and TRBJ2-1; tentatively, D is TRBD2 (7 bases). The CDR3 has 15 amino acids. The germline CDR1 and CDR2 sequences are MNHEY and SVGAGI. Trimming removed 7 bases from V and 7 bases from J, with 20 bases in between. The CDR3, as DNA: TGTGCCAGCAATCCAAGTAGGGGAGGGGGTAATGAGCAGTTCTTC. It is translated as CASNPSRGGGNEQFF.

DNA for the CDR3: TGTGCCAGCAGCCCACAACAGACAGCCCAAGAGACCCAGTACTTC. Translating gives CASSPQQTAQETQYF. The genes are TRBV6-5 and TRBJ2-5; D might be TRBD1 (5 bases). Deletions cut 6 bases from V and 1 base from J, with 15 bases between. The CDR3 is 15 amino acids. Per the germline V gene, CDR1 is MNHEY and CDR2 is SVGAGI.

The CDR3 DNA reads TGTGCCAGCAGCATTGGGGGAGGGTATAGAGACATTCAGTACTTC. It is translated as CASSIGGGYRDIQYF. The chain links TRBV2 to TRBJ2-4, with TRBD2 identical over 7 bases. The CDR3 runs to 15 residues. CDR1 is SNHLY and CDR2 is FYNNEI in the germline V gene. The junction had 13 bases not matched to a gene; V was cut back by 6 bases and J by 8 bases.

V is TRBV7-2 and J is TRBJ1-1, with D maybe TRBD1 (6 bases). Deletions cut 6 bases from V and 1 base from J, with 15 bases between. The germline gives CDR1 SGHTA, CDR2 FQGNSA. This CDR3 has 15 residues. DNA for the CDR3: TGTGCCAGCAGGCTGTTTTGGGACAAGAACACTGAAGCTTTCTTT. The encoded protein is CASRLFWDKNTEAFF.

In this sample, this clone turned up a few times. The chain uses TRBV5-6 and TRBJ2-3; D possibly corresponds to TRBD2 (5 bases). Germline assignment: CDR1 SGHDT and CDR2 YYEEEE. The germline V and J ends were trimmed by 5 bases and 10 bases, with 17 bases remaining between them. The CDR3 sequence is 13 residues long. In nucleotides, the CDR3 is TGTGCCAGCAGATCGCGGGCGGCCCGTGCGCAGTATTTT. It translates to CASRSRAARAQYF.

Remarks on this clone: Other DNA sequences in this sample translate to the same CDR3. The V gene is TRBV5-1, the J gene TRBJ1-1; no definite D call. The length of the CDR3 is 13 residues. From germline, CDR1 is SGHRS and CDR2 YFSETQ. V was shortened by 1 base and J by 6 bases, with 10 bases between the two germline ends. The CDR3 nucleotides are TGCGCCAGCAGCTTGTATCGGGAGGCTGAAGCTTTCTTT. As protein: CASSLYREAEAFF.

The genes are TRBV4-3 and TRBJ1-1; D unresolved. V was trimmed by 1 base and J by 5 bases, leaving 11 bases between them. The CDR3 totals 14 residues. Per the germline V gene, CDR1 is LGHNA and CDR2 is YSLEER. The CDR3 DNA follows: TGCGCCAGCAGCCAAGTTCTGGGCTGGACTGAAGCTTTCTTT. Amino acid sequence: CASSQVLGWTEAFF.

This chain connects TRBV18 to TRBJ1-2, with no clear D. Germline-derived CDR1 and CDR2 are KGHSH and LQKENI. Between the trimmed V and J ends, which lost 2 bases and 1 base, there was a span of 17 bases. The CDR3 covers 17 residues. The DNA of the CDR3 is TGTGCCAGCTCACCATGGGCCCGACCGCACGATAACTATGGCTACACCTTC. As protein: CASSPWARPHDNYGYTF.

This clone was detected a few times. The chain is built from TRBV18 and TRBJ1-5, with D hard to call. Trimming pared 4 bases from V and 4 bases from J, leaving 17 bases between. CDR3 length equals 16 residues. Germline values: CDR1 KGHSH, CDR2 LQKENI. The CDR3 protein is CASSRGLGKQNQPQHF. The DNA of the CDR3 is TGTGCCAGCTCACGAGGGCTTGGGAAACAAAATCAGCCCCAGCATTTT.

The chain is built from TRBV9 and TRBJ2-1; D gene ambiguous. V lost 4 bases to trimming and J lost 0 bases, with 14 bases between them. This CDR3 is 16 amino acids long. Per germline, CDR1 SGDLS and CDR2 YYNGEE. The DNA for the CDR3 is TGTGCCAGCAGCCCACAGACACCAAGCTCCTACAATGAGCAGTTCTTC. The encoded protein is CASSPQTPSSYNEQFF.